The 24 T cell receptor beta chains below all came from one sample that was sequenced in a study of T-cell reconstitution after alpha-beta-depleted transplantation in children. Molecular barcoding with unique molecular identifiers was used for the TCRbeta library. TCRdb reprocessed the PCR reads with MiXCR, giving one entry per CDR3 protein. Among approximately 270,000 distinct CDR3 sequences listed, approximately 9.6% were seen once. The sample here was PBMCs from the stem cell graft donor, taken from the stem cell graft. These receptor sequences come from a human donor who donated a stem cell graft to a child with SCID.

This clonotype was seen a few times. The rearrangement joins TRBV7-9 to TRBJ1-2; D gene uncertain. Trimming took off 4 bases at V and 8 bases at J, with 11 bases between the two ends. CDR1 is SEHNR and CDR2 is FQNEAQ in the germline V gene (reference sequence). The CDR3 has 12 residues. The CDR3 spells CASSSDRRGYTF. Written as DNA, the CDR3 is TGTGCCAGCAGCTCGGATAGACGCGGCTACACCTTC.

Ten or more counts support this clonotype. V gene TRBV12-3 or TRBV12-4 combines with J gene TRBJ2-1; TRBD1 might be the D (6 bases). This CDR3 has 11 amino acids. Trimming stripped 7 bases from V and 15 bases from J, with 16 bases between. Here the CDR3 reads CASTQTGPSFF. The CDR3 DNA sequence: TGTGCCAGCACCCAGACAGGACCATCGTTCTTC.

This clonotype occurred a few times. The chain carries TRBV20-1 and TRBJ2-7; TRBD1 might be the D (5 bases). This CDR3 comprises 15 residues. The germline V gene has CDR1 DFQATT and CDR2 SNEGSKA (reference sequence). Trimming stripped 0 bases from V and 0 bases from J, with 12 bases between. CDR3 amino acids: CSARDIRVSSYEQYF. The CDR3 coding sequence is TGCAGTGCTAGAGATATCAGGGTGAGCTCCTACGAGCAGTACTTC.

The chain is built from TRBV9 and TRBJ2-2, with D tentatively TRBD1 (5 bases). This CDR3 contains 13 residues. Trimming pared 4 bases from V and 7 bases from J, leaving 11 bases between. The germline CDR1 and CDR2 sequences are SGDLS and YYNGEE. The CDR3 loop reads CASSLDKNGELFF. The CDR3 nucleotides read TGTGCCAGCAGCCTGGACAAGAACGGGGAGCTGTTTTTT.

The chain carries TRBV7-8 and TRBJ2-1, with unresolved D. This CDR3 is built from 13 residues. Germline V gene sequence: CDR1 SGHVS, CDR2 FQNEAQ. Trimming left V 9 bases short and J 6 bases short, with 15 bases between. CDR3 DNA: TGTGCCAGGAGCCTTGGGCCTATCAATGAGCAGTTCTTC. This encodes CARSLGPINEQFF.

This clonotype occurred a few times. The rearrangement joins TRBV28 to TRBJ2-7; TRBD1 agrees at 10 bases. Germline lookup yields CDR1 MDHEN and CDR2 SYDVKM. CDR3 length equals 15 residues. V shed 3 bases and J 6 bases; nucleotides not matched to a gene: 8. The CDR3 nucleotides read TGTGCCAGCAGTTTCGCCGGGACAGGGGTTTTCGAGCAGTACTTC. Translated, it gives CASSFAGTGVFEQYF.

This clonotype turned up a few times. The chain links TRBV29-1 to TRBJ2-3; TRBD2 matches at 7 bases. The V segment lost 0 bases and the J segment 2 bases; nucleotides outside the gene matches: 14. CDR1 and CDR2 from the germline V gene are SQVTM and ANQGSEA. CDR3 length equals 18 residues. The CDR3, as DNA: TGCAGCGTTGAAGAGGTTTTAGCGAGCGGGGCCCTCACAGATACGCAGTATTTT. Amino acids: CSVEEVLASGALTDTQYF.

This clonotype came up a few times. The chain combines TRBV5-1 with TRBJ2-3; D possibly corresponds to TRBD1 (6 bases). Germline V gives CDR1 SGHRS, CDR2 YFSETQ. V shed 3 bases and J shed 0 bases, with 14 bases lying between them. This CDR3 comprises 16 residues. CDR3 sequence reads: CASSSRTAFSTDTQYF. The CDR3 region has the DNA TGCGCCAGCAGCTCGAGGACAGCCTTTAGCACAGATACGCAGTATTTT.

This clonotype was counted between two and nine times. This chain joins TRBV7-2 and TRBJ2-7, with TRBD2 matching 8 bases. Per germline, CDR1 SGHTA and CDR2 FQGNSA. The CDR3 has 15 amino acids. Trimming removed 3 bases from V and 5 bases from J; junction bases left unmatched: 9. In DNA, the CDR3 is TGTGCCAGCAGCTTGATACCGGGACTAGGTCACGAGCAGTACTTC. Amino acid sequence: CASSLIPGLGHEQYF.

A remark on this clonotype: A clone one base away is much larger, so this may be a read error. The rearrangement joins TRBV3-1 to TRBJ2-1, with D possibly matching TRBD2 (6 bases). V lost 0 bases and J 8 bases, leaving 20 bases between the germline ends. The CDR3 is made up of 17 amino acids. Germline values: CDR1 LGHDT, CDR2 YNNKEL (reference sequence). CDR3 amino acids: CASSQDIGLARNYEQFF. CDR3 DNA: TGTGCCAGCAGCCAAGATATCGGGCTAGCGAGGAACTATGAGCAGTTCTTC.

The J gene is TRBJ2-7, the V gene TRBV7-9; D assignment may be TRBD1 or TRBD2 (5 bases each). CDR3 size: 13 residues. Trimming removed 0 bases from V and 7 bases from J, with 10 bases in between. Germline V gene sequence: CDR1 SEHNR, CDR2 FQNEAQ (reference sequence). The CDR3: CASSLAGVGEQYF. CDR3 nucleotides: TGTGCCAGCAGCTTAGCGGGGGTGGGTGAGCAGTACTTC.

The chain has TRBV5-1 and TRBJ2-5; 8 nucleotides agree with TRBD2. The length of the CDR3 is 15 residues. Germline CDR1 reads SGHRS; CDR2 reads YFSETQ. Trimming at V came to 0 bases and at J to 2 bases, leaving 3 bases not matched to a gene. DNA for the CDR3: TGCGCCAGCAGCTTGGCTGGCGGGGGGCAAGAGACCCAGTACTTC. Translating it yields CASSLAGGGQETQYF.

This clonotype came up many times. The chain employs TRBV12-3 or TRBV12-4 and TRBJ2-1; D may be TRBD2 (6 bases). With 6 bases removed from V and 8 bases from J, the gap between germline ends came to 8 bases. The CDR3 consists of 11 residues. In DNA form, the CDR3 reads TGTGCCAGCAGCCCTAGCGATGAGCAGTTCTTC. This translates into CASSPSDEQFF.

This clonotype came up many times. This chain connects TRBV14 to TRBJ2-3; D is ambiguous. This CDR3 comprises 12 residues. Trimming stripped 5 bases from V and 5 bases from J, with 8 bases between. The germline CDR1 and CDR2 sequences are SGHDN and FVKESK. The CDR3 bases are TGTGCCAGCAGCTGGGGTGGAGATACGCAGTATTTT. It translates to CASSWGGDTQYF.

This clonotype was seen at least ten times. V usage is TRBV12-3 or TRBV12-4 and J usage is TRBJ2-5; D gene ambiguous. V was cut by 7 bases and J by 5 bases, with 14 bases left in between. The CDR3 is 13 residues long. Written as DNA, the CDR3 is TGTGCCAGCACTCCTCCTGGGTGGGAGACCCAGTACTTC. This codes for CASTPPGWETQYF.

This clonotype occurred a few times. The gene calls are TRBV12-3 or TRBV12-4 and TRBJ1-1; 7 nucleotides match TRBD1. CDR3 size: 12 residues. The J segment lost 12 bases and the V segment lost 0 bases, leaving 4 bases of the junction unmatched. CDR3 sequence reads: CASSLAPGGTFF. DNA for the CDR3: TGTGCCAGCAGTTTAGCCCCAGGGGGAACTTTCTTT.

The chain uses TRBV5-1 and TRBJ2-7, with D unclear. This CDR3 is 14 amino acids long. CDR1 SGHRS and CDR2 YFSETQ come from the germline V gene. Trimming removed 4 bases at V and 7 bases at J, with 18 bases between. This chain's CDR3 is CASSTAERATEQYF. The CDR3 coding sequence is TGCGCCAGCAGCACAGCCGAGAGAGCGACAGAGCAGTACTTC.

This clonotype showed up just a few times. The chain links TRBV6-1 to TRBJ1-5; TRBD1 matches at 9 bases. J gave up 3 bases and V 6 bases, and 6 bases lay outside the gene matches. The CDR3 spans 15 residues. The germline CDR1 and CDR2 sequences are MNHNS and SASEGT. CDR3 sequence: CASRPTGGLNQPQHF. For the CDR3, the DNA is TGTGCCAGCAGACCGACAGGGGGGCTCAATCAGCCCCAGCATTTT.

This clonotype was found a few times. The chain couples TRBV7-6 to TRBJ2-7; TRBD1 aligns across 7 bases. CDR3 size: 14 residues. Germline V CDR1 and CDR2: SGHVS, FNYEAQ. J lost 3 bases, V lost 5 bases, and 7 bases had no gene match. CDR3 bases: TGTGCCAGCAGCACCGAGACAGGGCTCTACGAGCAGTACTTC. As protein: CASSTETGLYEQYF.

This clonotype was detected ten times or more. The V gene is TRBV21-1, the J gene TRBJ2-4; the D call TRBD2 from the table was never checked on the DNA. TRBV21-1 is a listed pseudogene. The CDR3 is made up of 17 amino acids. The CDR3 sequence is CASSKAGLGEAKNIQYF. DNA for the CDR3: TGTGCCAGCAGCAAAGCGGGGTTAGGGGAGGCCAAAAACATTCAGTACTTC.

The V and J genes are TRBV7-9 and TRBJ2-3; 9 bases agree with TRBD2. Germline V gene data show CDR1 as SEHNR and CDR2 as FQNEAQ (reference sequence). The ends lost 5 bases at V and 0 bases at J; junction bases unmatched: 6. The CDR3 spans 16 residues. Here the CDR3 reads CASSPGSGGSTDTQYF. CDR3 bases: TGTGCCAGCAGCCCTGGGAGCGGGGGGAGCACAGATACGCAGTATTTT. Combining the CDR3 with reference TRBV7-9 and TRBJ2-3 gives the whole variable domain DTGVSQNPRHKITKRGQNVTFRCDPISEHNRLYWYRQTLGQGPEFLTYFQNEAQLEKSRLLSDRFSAERPKGSFSTLEIQRTEQGDSAMYLCASSPGSGGSTDTQYFGPGTRLTVL.

This clonotype has more than one count but fewer than ten. The gene calls are TRBV6-1 and TRBJ1-5, with D hard to call. CDR3 length: 15 amino acids. V lost 2 bases and J 9 bases, leaving 17 bases between the germline ends. Germline V gene lookup returns CDR1 MNHNS and CDR2 SASEGT. For the CDR3, the DNA is TGTGCCAGCAGTGAAAGTGGGCCCAGAACGGCGCCCCAGCATTTT. The encoded protein is CASSESGPRTAPQHF.

This clonotype was detected only a few times. The chain combines TRBV11-1 with TRBJ2-1; 12 bases agree with TRBD2. The CDR3 is 18 amino acids. Losses at the gene ends were 5 bases for V and 1 base for J; bases not matched to a gene: 9. Germline CDR1 and CDR2: SGHAT and FQDESV (reference sequence). The CDR3 spells CASSPRSSGGGSYNEQFF. The CDR3 bases are TGTGCCAGCAGCCCACGGTCTAGCGGGGGGGGGTCCTACAATGAGCAGTTCTTC.

In its sample, this clonotype was seen many times. The chain recombines TRBV10-3 with TRBJ2-5; 7 bases are a match to TRBD1. The V and J ends lost 3 bases and 1 base, in that order; junction bases with no gene match: 2. There are 14 residues in the CDR3. In germline, CDR1 is ENHRY, CDR2 SYGVKD. CDR3 coding DNA: TGTGCCATCAGTGATGACAGGGTCCAAGAGACCCAGTACTTC. Protein sequence: CAISDDRVQETQYF.